A selection of T cell receptor beta chains follows, all from one sample in a study of CD8 T cells in ankylosing spondylitis. Each CDR3 protein is one row after TCRdb ran MiXCR on the 5' RACE reads. The sample yields about 160,000 distinct CDR3 sequences, under 45% seen once. What was sequenced was synovial fluid, either unsorted or a sorted T cell fraction (not recorded which). The receptor set was obtained from a male donor with ankylosing spondylitis. Both conserved end residues are part of each CDR3. Each record gives: V gene, J gene, D gene, clone size, CDR3 protein, CDR3 DNA. The D gene is left open where the match is weak. Rows may omit the clone size; those that give it use once, few, many or a size class.

v_gene: TRBV5-1; j_gene: TRBJ2-6; d_gene: -; abundance: many; CDR3aa: CASSSLLSGANVLTF; CDR3nt: TGCGCCAGCAGCTCGCTCCTCTCTGGGGCCAACGTCCTGACTTTC
v_gene: TRBV9; j_gene: TRBJ1-2; d_gene: TRBD1; abundance: -; CDR3aa: CASSVRPVGTDYGYTF; CDR3nt: TGTGCCAGCAGCGTCCGTCCGGTCGGGACAGATTATGGCTACACCTTC
v_gene: TRBV6-5; j_gene: TRBJ2-7; d_gene: TRBD1; abundance: few; CDR3aa: CASSYRDRAGYEQYF; CDR3nt: TGTGCCAGCAGTTACCGGGACAGGGCTGGCTACGAGCAGTACTTC
v_gene: TRBV24-1; j_gene: TRBJ2-1; d_gene: TRBD2; abundance: once; CDR3aa: CATRGKTSGAYNEQFF; CDR3nt: TGTGCCACCAGGGGGAAGACTAGCGGGGCGTACAATGAGCAGTTCTTC
v_gene: TRBV5-1; j_gene: TRBJ2-1; d_gene: -; abundance: few; CDR3aa: CASSLEYGLYNEQFF; CDR3nt: TGCGCCAGCAGCTTGGAATACGGCCTATACAATGAGCAGTTCTTC
v_gene: TRBV7-9; j_gene: TRBJ1-2; d_gene: TRBD1; abundance: -; CDR3aa: CASQKTRRGQEDYGYTF; CDR3nt: TGTGCCAGCCAGAAGACCCGCAGGGGACAGGAAGACTATGGCTACACCTTC
v_gene: TRBV12-3/TRBV12-4; j_gene: TRBJ2-2; d_gene: -; abundance: -; CDR3aa: CASSFGGRNTGELFF; CDR3nt: TGTGCCAGCTCGTTCGGGGGCAGGAACACCGGGGAGCTGTTTTTT
v_gene: TRBV3-1; j_gene: TRBJ2-1; d_gene: TRBD2; abundance: once; CDR3aa: CASSHAWTSGRAHEQFF; CDR3nt: TGTGCCAGCAGCCATGCCTGGACTAGCGGGAGGGCCCATGAGCAGTTCTTC
v_gene: TRBV24-1; j_gene: TRBJ2-7; d_gene: -; abundance: -; CDR3aa: CATSGLSHGRSSYEQYF; CDR3nt: TGTGCCACCAGTGGGTTATCGCACGGTAGGAGCTCCTACGAGCAGTACTTC
v_gene: TRBV18; j_gene: TRBJ2-1; d_gene: TRBD2; abundance: -; CDR3aa: CASSPEAGTSYNEQFF; CDR3nt: TGTGCCAGCTCACCTGAGGCCGGGACTAGCTACAATGAGCAGTTCTTC
v_gene: TRBV4-2; j_gene: TRBJ2-3; d_gene: -; abundance: few; CDR3aa: CASSQEGGYDTQYF; CDR3nt: TGTGCCAGCAGCCAAGAAGGAGGCTACGATACGCAGTATTTT
v_gene: TRBV6-2/TRBV6-3; j_gene: TRBJ2-2; d_gene: -; abundance: few; CDR3aa: CASRNPVGELFF; CDR3nt: TGTGCCAGCAGGAACCCCGTCGGGGAGCTGTTTTTT
v_gene: TRBV12-5; j_gene: TRBJ1-5; d_gene: TRBD1; abundance: -; CDR3aa: CASGPGQGLDQPQHF; CDR3nt: TGTGCTAGTGGCCCAGGACAGGGACTGGATCAGCCCCAGCATTTT
v_gene: TRBV7-9; j_gene: TRBJ1-2; d_gene: -; abundance: -; CDR3aa: CASSPKGLVYGYTF; CDR3nt: TGTGCCAGCAGTCCCAAGGGGCTCGTCTATGGCTACACCTTC
v_gene: TRBV7-8; j_gene: TRBJ2-7; d_gene: TRBD1; abundance: few; CDR3aa: CASSLALLGQGDEQYF; CDR3nt: TGTGCCAGCAGCTTAGCCCTCCTTGGACAGGGTGACGAGCAGTACTTC
v_gene: TRBV12-3/TRBV12-4; j_gene: TRBJ2-1; d_gene: TRBD2; abundance: once; CDR3aa: CASSPRLAGFSYNEQFF; CDR3nt: TGTGCCAGCAGTCCCAGGCTAGCGGGGTTCTCCTACAATGAGCAGTTCTTC
v_gene: TRBV10-3; j_gene: TRBJ2-2; d_gene: -; abundance: -; CDR3aa: CAISFGDTGELFF; CDR3nt: TGTGCCATCAGCTTCGGAGACACCGGGGAGCTGTTTTTT
v_gene: TRBV4-3; j_gene: TRBJ2-2; d_gene: -; abundance: -; CDR3aa: CASSQGTSTGELFF; CDR3nt: TGCGCCAGCAGCCAAGGAACTAGCACCGGGGAGCTGTTTTTT
v_gene: TRBV21-1; j_gene: TRBJ2-7; d_gene: -; abundance: -; CDR3aa: CASSKARDKTVYEQYF; CDR3nt: TGTGCCAGCAGCAAAGCCCGGGACAAGACAGTCTACGAGCAGTACTTC
v_gene: TRBV28; j_gene: TRBJ2-3; d_gene: -; abundance: -; CDR3aa: CASSSIFEEDTDTQYF; CDR3nt: TGTGCCAGCAGTTCAATTTTCGAGGAGGACACAGATACGCAGTATTTT
v_gene: TRBV20-1; j_gene: TRBJ1-1; d_gene: -; abundance: -; CDR3aa: CSVWGAFF; CDR3nt: TGCAGTGTATGGGGAGCTTTCTTT
v_gene: TRBV5-6; j_gene: TRBJ1-1; d_gene: -; abundance: many; CDR3aa: CASSLQGTEAFF; CDR3nt: TGTGCCAGCAGCTTGCAGGGGACTGAAGCTTTCTTT
v_gene: TRBV5-1; j_gene: TRBJ2-1; d_gene: -; abundance: -; CDR3aa: CASRRWKGAYNEQFF; CDR3nt: TGCGCCAGCAGGAGGTGGAAGGGGGCCTACAATGAGCAGTTCTTC
v_gene: TRBV21-1; j_gene: TRBJ2-4; d_gene: -; abundance: -; CDR3aa: CASSTLRRGDIAKNIQYF; CDR3nt: TGTGCCAGCAGCACCCTCCGGCGGGGGGACATAGCCAAAAACATTCAGTACTTC
v_gene: TRBV18; j_gene: TRBJ2-7; d_gene: TRBD1; abundance: few; CDR3aa: CASSPGGQERYEQYF; CDR3nt: TGTGCCAGCTCACCTGGGGGACAGGAACGCTACGAGCAGTACTTC
v_gene: TRBV3-1; j_gene: TRBJ2-1; d_gene: -; abundance: -; CDR3aa: CASSQAASRRHYNEQFF; CDR3nt: TGTGCCAGCAGCCAAGCCGCGAGCCGGAGGCATTACAATGAGCAGTTCTTC
v_gene: TRBV18; j_gene: TRBJ1-1; d_gene: -; abundance: -; CDR3aa: CASSPTQGRGEAFF; CDR3nt: TGTGCCAGCTCACCTACACAGGGAAGAGGTGAAGCTTTCTTT
v_gene: TRBV3-1; j_gene: TRBJ2-7; d_gene: TRBD2; abundance: -; CDR3aa: CASSQDGGRADEQYF; CDR3nt: TGTGCCAGCAGCCAAGATGGGGGGAGGGCGGACGAGCAGTACTTC
v_gene: TRBV10-3; j_gene: TRBJ2-2; d_gene: -; abundance: many; CDR3aa: CAISDGAGELFF; CDR3nt: TGTGCCATCAGTGACGGCGCCGGGGAGCTGTTTTTT
v_gene: TRBV27; j_gene: TRBJ1-2; d_gene: -; abundance: -; CDR3aa: CASSISRTAVNYGYTF; CDR3nt: TGTGCCAGCAGTATCAGCAGGACAGCAGTAAACTATGGCTACACCTTC
v_gene: TRBV11-2; j_gene: TRBJ1-1; d_gene: -; abundance: -; CDR3aa: CASSLVWEMNTEAFF; CDR3nt: TGTGCCAGCAGCTTAGTGTGGGAGATGAACACTGAAGCTTTCTTT
v_gene: TRBV27; j_gene: TRBJ2-1; d_gene: -; abundance: -; CDR3aa: CASSLYGANSYNEQFF; CDR3nt: TGTGCCAGCAGTCTGTATGGGGCAAACTCCTACAATGAGCAGTTCTTC
v_gene: TRBV11-2; j_gene: TRBJ2-3; d_gene: TRBD2; abundance: -; CDR3aa: CASRNSGGPRADTQYF; CDR3nt: TGTGCCAGCAGAAATAGCGGGGGGCCCCGAGCAGATACGCAGTATTTT
v_gene: TRBV4-3; j_gene: TRBJ2-3; d_gene: TRBD2; abundance: -; CDR3aa: CASSQEGGRAGDTQYF; CDR3nt: TGCGCCAGCAGCCAAGAAGGCGGGAGGGCAGGAGATACGCAGTATTTT
v_gene: TRBV20-1; j_gene: TRBJ2-1; d_gene: -; abundance: -; CDR3aa: CSALGWNEQFF; CDR3nt: TGCAGTGCCCTAGGGTGGAATGAGCAGTTCTTC
v_gene: TRBV29-1; j_gene: TRBJ1-5; d_gene: -; abundance: -; CDR3aa: CSVGQYSNQPQHF; CDR3nt: TGCAGCGTTGGTCAGTATAGCAATCAGCCCCAGCATTTT
v_gene: TRBV27; j_gene: TRBJ2-1; d_gene: TRBD1; abundance: few; CDR3aa: CASTPVWTGGTDEQFF; CDR3nt: TGTGCCAGCACCCCGGTTTGGACAGGGGGTACGGATGAGCAGTTCTTC
v_gene: TRBV12-3/TRBV12-4; j_gene: TRBJ2-3; d_gene: -; abundance: -; CDR3aa: CASSGRDSDGTDTQYF; CDR3nt: TGTGCCAGCAGTGGCCGGGACTCGGACGGGACAGATACGCAGTATTTT
v_gene: TRBV11-1; j_gene: TRBJ2-1; d_gene: TRBD2; abundance: -; CDR3aa: CASSSRGREGGSYNEQFF; CDR3nt: TGTGCCAGCAGCTCCCGGGGGCGGGAGGGAGGCTCCTACAATGAGCAGTTCTTC
v_gene: TRBV6-1; j_gene: TRBJ1-5; d_gene: -; abundance: -; CDR3aa: CASSEEDAYSNQPQHF; CDR3nt: TGTGCCAGCAGTGAAGAGGACGCTTATAGCAATCAGCCCCAGCATTTT